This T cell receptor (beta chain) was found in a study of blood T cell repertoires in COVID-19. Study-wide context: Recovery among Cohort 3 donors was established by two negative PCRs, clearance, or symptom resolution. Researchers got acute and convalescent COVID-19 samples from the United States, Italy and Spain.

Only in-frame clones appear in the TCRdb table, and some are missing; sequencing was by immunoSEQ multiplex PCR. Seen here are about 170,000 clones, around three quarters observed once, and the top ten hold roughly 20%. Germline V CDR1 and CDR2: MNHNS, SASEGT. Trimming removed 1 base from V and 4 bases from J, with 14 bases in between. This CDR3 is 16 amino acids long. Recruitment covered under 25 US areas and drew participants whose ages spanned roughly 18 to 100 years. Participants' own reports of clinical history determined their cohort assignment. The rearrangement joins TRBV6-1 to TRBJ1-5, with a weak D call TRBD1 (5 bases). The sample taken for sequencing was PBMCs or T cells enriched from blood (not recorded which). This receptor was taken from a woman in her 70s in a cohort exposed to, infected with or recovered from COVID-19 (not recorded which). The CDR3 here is CASSEGQGFPNQPQHF. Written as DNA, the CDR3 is TGTGCCAGCAGTGAAGGGCAGGGCTTCCCGAATCAGCCCCAGCATTTT.